These 9 T cell receptor beta chains were all obtained from the same sample, sequenced in a study of cytomegalovirus exposure and HLA in healthy donors. PCR employed 60 Vbeta and 13 Jbeta primers. This table comes from immunoSEQ multiplex PCR, and its TCRdb copy is limited to in-frame clones, with some not included. In the table there are approximately 160,000 clones, around 77% of which are singletons. The sample was PBMCs. These receptors came from a man in his forties or fifties in good health and CMV-seronegative.

The chain links TRBV4-1 to TRBJ1-4; D uncertain. The CDR3 has 16 amino acids. Germline V gene data show CDR1 as MGHRA and CDR2 as YSYEKL. Trimming pared 0 bases from V and 7 bases from J, leaving 15 bases between. CDR3 region: CASSQDSRAGVEKLFF. CDR3 sequence (DNA): TGCGCCAGCAGCCAAGATTCGAGGGCAGGAGTTGAAAAACTGTTTTTT.

J is TRBJ1-2 and V is TRBV30; 9 bases line up with TRBD1. With 5 bases clipped from V and 4 bases from J, the junction kept 8 bases outside the gene matches. In germline, CDR1 is GTSNPN, CDR2 SVGIG (reference sequence). The CDR3 runs 14 residues. CDR3 in DNA: TGTGCCTGGGCCCCGGGACAGGGTGCCTATGGCTACACCTTC. Protein sequence: CAWAPGQGAYGYTF.

A few counts support this clone. The chain is built from TRBV10-3 and TRBJ2-2; tentative D call: TRBD2 (5 bases). Between the trimmed V and J ends, which lost 2 bases and 9 bases, there was a span of 19 bases. This CDR3 spans 16 amino acids. Germline CDR1 is ENHRY and CDR2 is SYGVKD. CDR3 protein: CAISEAGHAAPRELFF. In DNA, the CDR3 is TGTGCCATCAGTGAGGCGGGTCACGCCGCCCCTCGGGAGCTGTTTTTT.

The gene calls are TRBV7-2 and TRBJ2-5; 11 bases agree with TRBD2. The germline V gene has CDR1 SGHTA and CDR2 FQGNSA. This CDR3 is 17 amino acids long. Trimming took 1 base from V and 5 from J; bases not matched to a gene: 9. CDR3 residues: CASSLGVSGRAYETQYF. CDR3 coding DNA: TGTGCCAGCAGCTTAGGGGTTAGCGGGAGGGCCTACGAGACCCAGTACTTC. Variable domain in full (rest from reference TRBV7-2 and TRBJ2-5): GAGVSQSPSNKVTEKGKDVELRCDPISGHTALYWYRQSLGQGLEFLIYFQGNSAPDKSGLPSDRFSAERTGGSVSTLTIQRTQQEDSAVYLCASSLGVSGRAYETQYFGPGTRLLVL.

The rearrangement joins TRBV4-1 to TRBJ2-7; 7 nucleotides agree with TRBD1. From germline, CDR1 is MGHRA and CDR2 YSYEKL. CDR3 length equals 15 residues. V shed 4 bases, J shed 3 bases, and the junction held 9 bases outside the gene matches. CDR3 DNA sequence: TGCGCCAGCAGCCCATCACTGACAGGGAACTACGAGCAGTACTTC. Protein product: CASSPSLTGNYEQYF.

The chain carries TRBV27 and TRBJ2-7; 9 bases align to TRBD2. V lost 4 bases, J lost 4 bases, and 5 bases stayed unmatched. The CDR3 length is 14 residues. Germline assignment: CDR1 MNHEY and CDR2 SMNVEV (reference sequence). This CDR3 is CASSSLAGEYEQYF. The CDR3 bases are TGTGCCAGCAGTTCCTTAGCGGGAGAGTACGAGCAGTACTTC.

This clone is a singleton in its sample. This rearrangement joins TRBV19 to TRBJ2-1; 8 bases agree with TRBD1. Germline V gene sequence: CDR1 LNHDA, CDR2 SQIVND (reference sequence). The ends lost 9 bases at V and 7 bases at J; junction bases unmatched: 14. CDR3 size: 15 residues. DNA of the CDR3: TGTGCCAGCCTATACCAGGGGGCCGCCGGGAATGAGCAGTTCTTC. The encoded protein is CASLYQGAAGNEQFF.

As regards this clone: An end of the junction does not agree with germline; a read error may underlie this. The chain couples TRBV2 to TRBJ1-4, with 8 bases lining up with TRBD1. Germline assignment: CDR1 SNHLY and CDR2 FYNNEI. This CDR3 comprises 12 residues. CDR3 loop: CASREDRAPLIF. The CDR3 DNA reads TGTGCCAGCAGGGAGGACAGGGCGCCCTTAATTTTT.

The chain has TRBV6-1 and TRBJ2-1; 8 positions match TRBD2. The CDR3 covers 13 residues. V shed 1 base, J shed 14 bases, and the junction held 7 bases outside the gene matches. Per the germline V gene, CDR1 is MNHNS and CDR2 is SASEGT. The CDR3: CASSEVRGLVEFF. Here the CDR3 DNA reads TGTGCCAGCAGTGAAGTAAGGGGACTAGTAGAGTTCTTC.